These 32 T cell receptor beta chains came from one sample sequenced in a study of blood T cell repertoires in COVID-19. Here immunoSEQ multiplex PCR was the method, and the copy in TCRdb shows in-frame clones only, minus some. The sample has about 320,000 clones, 80% to 90% seen once. Sequenced sample: PBMCs or T cells enriched from blood (not recorded which). Receptors were obtained from a man younger than 40 who had recovered from COVID-19.

CDR3 bases: TGCAGTGCTAGCGTTTCCTACGAGCAGTACTTC. This gives the protein CSASVSYEQYF. The chain employs TRBV20-1 and TRBJ2-7; D unresolved. V lost 3 bases and J 1 base, leaving 4 bases between the germline ends. The length of the CDR3 is 11 residues. Germline assignment: CDR1 DFQATT and CDR2 SNEGSKA (reference sequence).

The V and J genes are TRBV23-1 and TRBJ1-3; TRBD1 is a possible D gene (6 bases). TRBV23-1 counts as an open reading frame of uncertain function. V was trimmed by 8 bases and J by 6 bases, leaving 20 bases between them. The CDR3 runs 15 residues. CDR3 bases: TGCGCCAGCCCACAGCTGGAAGGGGGAGAAAACACCATATATTTT. This translates into CASPQLEGGENTIYF.

The chain has TRBV30 and TRBJ1-2; D remains unclear. Germline assignment: CDR1 GTSNPN and CDR2 SVGIG (reference sequence). The CDR3 covers 15 residues. Trimming removed 1 base at V and 8 bases at J, with 20 bases between. CDR3 protein: CAWSGLVVHRSGYTF. CDR3 coding DNA: TGTGCCTGGAGTGGATTGGTGGTGCACCGGTCGGGCTACACCTTC.

This clone turned up a few times. The V gene is TRBV4-1, the J gene TRBJ1-5, with D possibly matching TRBD1 (5 bases). V gave up 0 bases and J gave up 9 bases, with 12 bases separating them. Germline V gene lookup returns CDR1 MGHRA and CDR2 YSYEKL. CDR3 length equals 14 residues. In nucleotides, the CDR3 is TGCGCCAGCAGCCAAGAGACGGGGGGTGGGCCCCAGCATTTT. Translated, it gives CASSQETGGGPQHF.

The chain recombines TRBV4-2 with TRBJ2-2; D not resolved. V gave up 1 base and J gave up 3 bases, with 9 bases separating them. The CDR3 is 15 amino acids. In germline, CDR1 is LGHNA, CDR2 YNFKEQ. CDR3 sequence: CASSQGRVDTGELFF. The CDR3 DNA follows: TGTGCCAGCAGCCAAGGCCGGGTTGACACCGGGGAGCTGTTTTTT.

This clone was seen only once. Here the CDR3 DNA reads TGTGCCAGTAGTATCGGACTGAATAGCAATCAGCCCCAGCATTTT. Translation gives CASSIGLNSNQPQHF. The chain recombines TRBV19 with TRBJ1-5, with D uncertain. There are 15 residues in the CDR3. Germline V CDR1 and CDR2: LNHDA, SQIVND (reference sequence). The germline V and J ends were trimmed by 3 bases and 0 bases, with 9 bases remaining between them. Full variable domain (outside the CDR3, taken from reference TRBV19 and TRBJ1-5): DGGITQSPKYLFRKEGQNVTLSCEQNLNHDAMYWYRQDPGQGLRLIYYSQIVNDFQKGDIAEGYSVSREKKESFPLTVTSAQKNPTAFYLCASSIGLNSNQPQHFGDGTRLSIL.

The J gene is TRBJ1-4, the V gene TRBV3-1 (or the pseudogene TRBV3-2); unclear D gene. Germline V gives CDR1 LGHDT, CDR2 YNNKEL (reference sequence). CDR3 length: 15 amino acids. The V end was cut by 1 base, the J end by 6 bases, with 12 bases between. Written as DNA, the CDR3 is TGTGCCAGCAGCCAAGTTGCGGCCGGTGATGAAAAACTGTTTTTT. It specifies CASSQVAAGDEKLFF.

This chain joins TRBV12-3 or TRBV12-4 and TRBJ1-2; D is uncertain. V was pared by 0 bases and J by 5 bases, with 7 bases between. The CDR3 is made up of 13 amino acids. The CDR3 bases are TGTGCCAGCAGTTTAGCGGCAGGTTATGGCTACACCTTC. This codes for CASSLAAGYGYTF.

V is TRBV28 and J is TRBJ2-7, with TRBD2 matching over 7 bases. From germline, CDR1 is MDHEN and CDR2 SYDVKM. The CDR3 contains 14 residues. The V and J ends lost 3 bases and 9 bases, in that order; junction bases with no gene match: 11. The CDR3 sequence is CASSLKLAYFGQYF. Here the CDR3 DNA reads TGTGCCAGCAGTTTGAAACTAGCGTATTTTGGGCAGTACTTC.

This clone was counted once. The chain employs TRBV15 and TRBJ1-2; 8 nucleotides align to TRBD1. Germline CDR1 reads LNHNV; CDR2 reads YYDKDF (reference sequence). The V and J ends lost 4 bases and 7 bases, in that order; junction bases with no gene match: 5. The CDR3 consists of 13 residues. CDR3: CATSMDRVGGYTF. CDR3 nucleotides: TGTGCCACCAGCATGGACAGGGTGGGTGGCTACACCTTC.

The genes are TRBV6-5 and TRBJ1-2; D perhaps matches TRBD1 (6 bases). The CDR3 consists of 12 residues. The germline V gene has CDR1 MNHEY and CDR2 SVGAGI. Trimming stripped 6 bases from V and 4 bases from J, with 9 bases between. The CDR3 coding sequence is TGTGCCAGCAGAGGACAGTCCTATGGCTACACCTTC. Its translation: CASRGQSYGYTF.

The chain carries TRBV2 and TRBJ1-4, with no clear D. V lost 6 bases to trimming and J lost 1 base, with 12 bases between them. Germline loops: CDR1 SNHLY, CDR2 FYNNEI. CDR3 length: 15 residues. In DNA form, the CDR3 reads TGTGCCAGCAGCGCCTACAGACGAACTAATGAAAAACTGTTTTTT. It codes for CASSAYRRTNEKLFF.

This clone was seen a few times. The V and J genes are TRBV19 and TRBJ1-2; D may be TRBD1 (6 bases). The CDR3 extends over 14 amino acids. Trimming took 7 bases from V and 3 from J, leaving 15 bases between them. Germline V lookup: CDR1 LNHDA, CDR2 SQIVND (reference sequence). In DNA, the CDR3 is TGTGCCAGTAACAGGGACCTTGAGGACTATGGCTACACCTTC. Protein: CASNRDLEDYGYTF.

The CDR3 DNA reads as TGTGCCAGCAGCGGAGGACTAGCGGCTTACAATGAGCAGTTCTTC. Translating it yields CASSGGLAAYNEQFF. The genes are TRBV7-3 and TRBJ2-1; TRBD2 matches at 10 bases. Losses at the gene ends were 5 bases for V and 4 bases for J; bases not matched to a gene: 5. This CDR3 spans 15 amino acids. Germline lookup yields CDR1 SGHTA and CDR2 FQGTGA.

The sample holds one count of this clone. This chain links TRBV19 with TRBJ2-3; maybe TRBD1 (6 bases). The CDR3 covers 15 residues. Per the germline V gene, CDR1 is LNHDA and CDR2 is SQIVND (reference sequence). V lost 7 bases, J lost 6 bases, and 20 bases lay in between. This CDR3 is CASNTQGSGRDTQYF. The CDR3, as DNA: TGTGCCAGTAACACACAGGGATCCGGTAGGGATACGCAGTATTTT.

The J gene is TRBJ2-5, the V gene TRBV4-1; TRBD2 is a possible D gene (5 bases). The V gene's germline CDR1 is MGHRA and CDR2 YSYEKL. Trimming took 4 bases from V and 4 from J, leaving 10 bases between them. This CDR3 is 13 amino acids long. The CDR3 sequence: CASSRLAGETQYF. Written as DNA, the CDR3 is TGCGCCAGCAGCCGCCTTGCGGGAGAGACCCAGTACTTC.

The rearrangement joins TRBV2 to TRBJ2-7; TRBD1 agrees at 11 bases. Germline V CDR1 and CDR2: SNHLY, FYNNEI. The CDR3 is 15 amino acids. The V gene end was trimmed by 2 bases and the J gene end by 6 bases; junction bases not matched to a gene: 6. CDR3 amino acids: CASSEPDRGRVEQYF. The CDR3 coding sequence is TGTGCCAGCAGTGAACCGGACAGGGGGCGCGTCGAGCAGTACTTC. The full variable domain, in which reference TRBV2 and TRBJ2-7 provide the parts outside the CDR3, is EPEVTQTPSHQVTQMGQEVILRCVPISNHLYFYWYRQILGQKVEFLVSFYNNEISEKSEIFDDQFSVERPDGSNFTLKIRSTKLEDSAMYFCASSEPDRGRVEQYFGPGTRLTVT.

The V and J genes are TRBV5-1 and TRBJ2-5, with 8 bases fitting TRBD1. Germline CDR1 SGHRS, CDR2 YFSETQ. This CDR3 region has 15 residues. The ends lost 2 bases at V and 1 base at J; junction bases unmatched: 4. The CDR3 reads CASSFSTGGQETQYF. The CDR3 DNA reads TGCGCCAGCAGCTTCTCTACAGGGGGCCAAGAGACCCAGTACTTC.

The chain has TRBV19 and TRBJ1-1; D not certain. CDR3 size: 13 residues. V gave up 4 bases and J gave up 0 bases, with 6 bases separating them. The germline V gene encodes CDR1 LNHDA and CDR2 SQIVND (reference sequence). CDR3 loop: CASSTDMNTEAFF. CDR3 DNA sequence: TGTGCCAGTAGTACAGATATGAACACTGAAGCTTTCTTT.

The chain has TRBV7-9 and TRBJ1-5; no definite D call. Germline CDR1 SEHNR, CDR2 FQNEAQ (reference sequence). V gave up 4 bases and J gave up 2 bases, with 15 bases separating them. The CDR3 runs 16 residues. CDR3 in DNA: TGTGCCAGCAGCTCGACCGAGAGGGTGCGCAATCAGCCCCAGCATTTT. Translation gives CASSSTERVRNQPQHF.

The chain employs TRBV5-1 and TRBJ1-3; a possible D gene is TRBD1 (6 bases). Trimming left V 6 bases short and J 2 bases short, with 12 bases between. CDR1 SGHRS and CDR2 YFSETQ come from the germline V gene. The CDR3 covers 14 residues. CDR3 amino acids: CASTTGTPGNTIYF. The CDR3 DNA reads as TGCGCCAGCACCACCGGGACACCTGGAAACACCATATATTTT.

This chain links TRBV19 with TRBJ1-5; weak D call: TRBD1 (5 bases). The germline CDR1 and CDR2 sequences are LNHDA and SQIVND (reference sequence). This CDR3 has 14 amino acids. Trimming removed 4 bases at V and 3 bases at J, with 10 bases between. The CDR3 reads CASSTTEVNQPQHF. The CDR3 DNA reads as TGTGCCAGTAGTACGACAGAGGTCAATCAGCCCCAGCATTTT.

The rearrangement uses TRBV28 and TRBJ1-1; a weak D match, TRBD1 (5 bases). From germline, CDR1 is MDHEN and CDR2 SYDVKM. Trimming took off 7 bases at V and 10 bases at J, with 13 bases between the two ends. The CDR3 contains 11 residues. Here the CDR3 DNA reads TGTGCCAGCAACAAAGGACAATCAGCTTTCTTT. This encodes CASNKGQSAFF.

The chain links TRBV3-1 (or the pseudogene TRBV3-2) to TRBJ2-3; 11 bases are a match to TRBD2. Trimming removed 4 bases from V and 4 bases from J; junction bases left unmatched: 4. CDR3 length equals 15 residues. Germline values: CDR1 LGHDT, CDR2 YNNKEL (reference sequence). The CDR3 is CASSPLTSGADTQYF. CDR3 DNA sequence: TGTGCCAGCAGCCCCTTGACTAGCGGGGCAGATACGCAGTATTTT.

The J gene is TRBJ2-5, the V gene TRBV2, with D perhaps TRBD1 (6 bases). This CDR3 is built from 13 residues. With 8 bases removed from V and 3 bases from J, the gap between germline ends came to 13 bases. The germline V gene has CDR1 SNHLY and CDR2 FYNNEI. CDR3 sequence reads: CASERDIEETQYF. CDR3 DNA: TGTGCCAGCGAGAGGGACATAGAAGAGACCCAGTACTTC.

J is TRBJ1-1 and V is TRBV7-9; a possible D gene is TRBD1 (6 bases). CDR3 length: 14 residues. Germline CDR1 reads SEHNR; CDR2 reads FQNEAQ (reference sequence). V gave up 6 bases and J gave up 3 bases, with 14 bases separating them. The CDR3 loop reads CASREAGGDTEAFF. The DNA of the CDR3 is TGTGCCAGCAGAGAGGCGGGGGGCGACACTGAAGCTTTCTTT.

The genes are TRBV7-8 and TRBJ1-2, with 7 bases lining up with TRBD1. After removal of 5 bases from V and 8 bases from J, the junction contained 5 bases not matched to a gene. This CDR3 is built from 12 residues. Germline CDR1 SGHVS, CDR2 FQNEAQ. The CDR3 region is CASSQTGRGYTF. The CDR3 bases are TGTGCCAGCAGCCAGACAGGGAGGGGCTACACCTTC.

On this clone itself: At the DNA level, this CDR3 is encoded by other sequences in the same sample as well. V gene TRBV28 combines with J gene TRBJ2-7, with D tentatively TRBD2 (5 bases). Deletions cut 6 bases from V and 3 bases from J, with 9 bases between. Germline values: CDR1 MDHEN, CDR2 SYDVKM. This CDR3 contains 12 residues. The DNA for the CDR3 is TGTGCCAGCAGCCGCCGGGGCTACGAGCAGTACTTC. Translated, it gives CASSRRGYEQYF.

CDR3: CASSQVSSGGAPDTQYF. The CDR3 DNA is TGCGCCAGCAGCCAAGTGTCTAGCGGGGGGGCCCCAGATACGCAGTATTTT. This chain joins TRBV4-1 and TRBJ2-3; TRBD2 matches at 12 bases. Germline lookup yields CDR1 MGHRA and CDR2 YSYEKL. With 1 base clipped from V and 4 bases from J, the junction kept 6 bases outside the gene matches. The CDR3 is 17 amino acids.

In its sample, this clone was seen a few times. The CDR3 protein is CASSRVSSLGQGRSNYGYTF. The CDR3 DNA sequence: TGCGCCAGCAGCAGAGTAAGCTCCCTCGGACAGGGGCGGTCTAACTATGGCTACACCTTC. The chain carries TRBV23-1 and TRBJ1-2, with 9 bases matching TRBD1. TRBV23-1 is marked as an open reading frame, function uncertain. This CDR3 is 20 amino acids long. J gave up 0 bases and V 6 bases, and 20 bases lay outside the gene matches.

Details on this clone: This may come from a read error, since a much larger clone is one base off. The chain couples TRBV27 to TRBJ1-6; 8 nucleotides line up with TRBD1. The CDR3 contains 14 residues. Per germline, CDR1 MNHEY and CDR2 SMNVEV (reference sequence). V dropped 5 bases and J dropped 7; count of bases not matched to a gene: 4. CDR3 nucleotide sequence: TGTGCCAGCAGTCCCGGGACAGGAAATTCACCCCTCCACTTT. The encoded protein is CASSPGTGNSPLHF.

V and J are TRBV22-1 and TRBJ1-5; the table names TRBD1, a call not compared with the DNA. TRBV22-1 is labeled a pseudogene. The CDR3 has 18 residues. CDR3: CPGSADRAKITNNQPQHF. CDR3 sequence (DNA): TGTCCTGGGAGCGCAGACAGGGCCAAAATTACCAACAATCAGCCCCAGCATTTT.